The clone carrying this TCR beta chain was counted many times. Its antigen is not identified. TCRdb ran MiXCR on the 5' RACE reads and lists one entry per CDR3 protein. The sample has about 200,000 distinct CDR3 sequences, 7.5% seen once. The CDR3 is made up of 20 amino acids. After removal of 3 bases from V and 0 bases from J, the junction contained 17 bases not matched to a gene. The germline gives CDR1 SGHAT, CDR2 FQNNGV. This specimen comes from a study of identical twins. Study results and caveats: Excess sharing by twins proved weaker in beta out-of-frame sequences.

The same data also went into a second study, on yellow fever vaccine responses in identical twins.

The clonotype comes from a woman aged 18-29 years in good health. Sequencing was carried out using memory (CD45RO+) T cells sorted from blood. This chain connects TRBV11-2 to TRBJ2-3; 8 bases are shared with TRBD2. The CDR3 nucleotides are TGTGCCAGCAGCTTCCGCTCGAATGTAAGGGGCGGGGGGAGCACAGATACGCAGTATTTT. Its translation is CASSFRSNVRGGGSTDTQYF.